This T cell receptor (beta chain) was recorded in a study of blood T cell repertoires in COVID-19. Sequencing was performed with immunoSEQ multiplex PCR; in TCRdb, only in-frame clones are kept and a portion is missing. This table holds roughly 250,000 clones, approximately 79% found once. Only one count was recorded for this clone. The germline V gene has CDR1 SNHLY and CDR2 FYNNEI. There are 18 residues in the CDR3. V dropped 2 bases and J dropped 2; count of bases not matched to a gene: 8. Input material: peripheral blood. The origin of this receptor is a woman over 75 with active or convalescent COVID-19. The chain links TRBV2 to TRBJ2-6, with 8 bases fitting TRBD1. CDR3 amino acids: CASSESQGARTGANVLTF. In DNA form, the CDR3 reads TGTGCCAGCAGTGAAAGTCAGGGGGCTAGGACTGGGGCCAACGTCCTGACTTTC.